This T cell receptor (beta chain) was identified during a study of shared clonotypes between healthy human individuals. Method: immunoSEQ multiplex PCR; TCRdb's copy keeps in-frame clones and lacks some. This repertoire shows roughly 1 million clones, 65% to 80% found once; its top ten account for approximately 1.5%. CDR1 is MNHEY, CDR2 SVGAGI, per germline. V was pared by 7 bases and J by 7 bases, with 17 bases between. This CDR3 is built from 13 residues. The gene calls are TRBV6-5 and TRBJ2-7; possibly TRBD2 for D (7 bases). Sample: memory CD4+ T cells sorted from blood. Sample subset: CD45RA-negative fraction. The receptor's source is a man younger than 30 in good health. The CDR3 DNA follows: TGTGCCAGCACCCAAGGGGGGGCGCGGGAGCAGTACTTC. Translated: CASTQGGAREQYF.